This T cell receptor (beta chain) is drawn from a study of molecular identifiers for immune sequencing clone quantification. V lost 4 bases and J lost 7, with 14 bases in between. In germline, CDR1 is LGHDT, CDR2 YNNKEL (reference sequence). This CDR3 has 13 amino acids. Using its own MiXCR run on the PCR reads, TCRdb lists one record per CDR3 protein. The repertoire has roughly 90,000 distinct CDR3 sequences, around 25% of them found once; the top ten carry 0.78%. CD8+CD4-CCR7+CD45RA+ sorting gave the naive CD8 T cells. The sequence was obtained from a human donor in good health. Some libraries in this study had Jurkat cell RNA spiked in. The chain joins TRBV3-1 to TRBJ2-7; a weak D match, TRBD1 (6 bases). The sequenced sample was naive CD8+ T cells from blood, with Jurkat cell RNA spiked in. The subset: FACS-sorted CD8+CD4-CCR7+CD45RA+ naive T cells. This CDR3 reads CASSRDTYWEQYF. The DNA for the CDR3 is TGTGCCAGCAGCCGGGACACGTACTGGGAGCAGTACTTC.